The rows below give T cell receptor beta chains drawn from one sample of a study of blood T cell repertoires in COVID-19. This table comes from immunoSEQ multiplex PCR, and its TCRdb copy is limited to in-frame clones, with some not included. The table includes 200,000 to 250,000 clones, more than 85% detected once. Sequencing was done on a sample of PBMCs or T cells enriched from blood (not recorded which). The receptors shown here come from a woman aged 25 to 39 who had recovered from COVID-19. Both conserved end residues are part of each CDR3. D genes are given only for firm matches. A clone size is listed for some rows: how often the clone was seen (once, few, many), or a class if it is expanded.

v_gene	j_gene	d_gene	abundance	CDR3aa	CDR3nt
TRBV7-8	TRBJ2-7	NA	NA	CASSLLPYEQYF	TGTGCCAGCAGCTTACTCCCCTACGAGCAGTACTTC
TRBV4-2	TRBJ1-3	TRBD1	once	CASSPGTGGTSGNTIYF	TGTGCCAGCAGCCCTGGGACAGGGGGGACCTCTGGAAACACCATATATTTT
TRBV5-4	TRBJ2-5	TRBD2	NA	CASSLYPTSGIETQYF	TGTGCCAGCAGCCTCTACCCGACTAGCGGGATTGAGACCCAGTACTTC
TRBV19	TRBJ1-1	TRBD1	NA	CASSTDRGTAEAFF	TGTGCCAGTAGTACGGACAGGGGGACCGCTGAAGCTTTCTTT
TRBV5-6	TRBJ1-1	NA	NA	CASSLNRVGEAFF	TGTGCCAGCAGCTTGAACAGGGTTGGTGAAGCTTTCTTT
TRBV28	TRBJ2-3	NA	once	CASSLGLPGVQYF	TGTGCCAGCAGTCTCGGACTGCCGGGTGTGCAGTATTTT
TRBV28	TRBJ1-5	NA	NA	CASSRTGGNQPQHF	TGTGCCAGCAGTCGGACCGGGGGCAATCAGCCCCAGCATTTT
TRBV16	TRBJ1-2	NA	NA	CASSQFQGTGGYTF	TGTGCCAGCAGCCAATTCCAGGGAACAGGAGGCTACACCTTC
TRBV6-7	TRBJ2-7	NA	NA	CASSYLEARIYEQYF	TGTGCCAGCAGTTACCTGGAGGCACGCATTTACGAGCAGTACTTC
TRBV28	TRBJ1-6	NA	NA	CASSGGGGQNSPLHF	TGTGCCAGCAGTGGGGGGGGAGGGCAAAATTCACCCCTCCACTTT
TRBV24-1	TRBJ2-2	NA	NA	CATSGQDTGELFF	TGTGCCACCAGTGGCCAGGACACCGGGGAGCTGTTTTTT
TRBV18	TRBJ1-1	NA	few	CASSPRLGDKNTEAFF	TGTGCCAGCTCCCCCAGACTAGGAGACAAGAACACTGAAGCTTTCTTT
TRBV4-2	TRBJ1-1	TRBD1	once	CASAGTGLWAEAFF	TGTGCCAGCGCCGGGACAGGGCTTTGGGCTGAAGCTTTCTTT
TRBV4-2	TRBJ1-5	NA	NA	CASSQEDRSFPQPQHF	TGTGCCAGCAGCCAAGAAGACAGGTCATTCCCTCAGCCCCAGCATTTT
TRBV15	TRBJ1-2	NA	once	CATSRTPGTQEGYTF	TGTGCCACCAGCAGAACCCCCGGGACACAAGAGGGCTACACCTTC
TRBV4-3	TRBJ2-1	NA	once	CASSQDSTTRYNEQFF	TGCGCCAGCAGCCAAGATTCAACTACTAGATACAATGAGCAGTTCTTC
TRBV18	TRBJ2-1	NA	NA	CASSPDYQNNEQFF	TGTGCCAGCTCCCCGGACTACCAAAACAATGAGCAGTTCTTC
TRBV3-1/TRBV3-2	TRBJ1-2	TRBD1	NA	CASSQVQGNYGYTF	TGTGCCAGCAGCCAAGTACAGGGGAATTATGGCTACACCTTC
TRBV5-8	TRBJ1-3	TRBD1	NA	CASTMSTGAGNTIYF	TGTGCCAGCACCATGAGCACAGGGGCAGGAAACACCATATATTTT
TRBV5-8	TRBJ2-2	NA	NA	CASSLWGSGLTGELFF	TGTGCCAGCAGCTTGTGGGGTTCAGGGCTGACCGGGGAGCTGTTTTTT
TRBV12-5	TRBJ2-2	NA	NA	CASGLVLSGVNTGELFF	TGTGCTAGTGGTTTGGTACTAAGCGGTGTGAACACCGGGGAGCTGTTTTTT
TRBV18	TRBJ1-3	NA	NA	CASSLNRDLDTIYF	TGTGCCAGCTCACTTAACAGGGATCTGGACACCATATATTTT
TRBV10-3	TRBJ2-7	TRBD2	NA	CAISSGRPAYEQYF	TGTGCCATCAGTAGCGGGAGGCCCGCCTACGAGCAGTACTTC
TRBV18	TRBJ1-1	TRBD1	NA	CASSPRTGGTEAFF	TGTGCCAGCTCACCGAGGACAGGGGGCACTGAAGCTTTCTTT
TRBV7-9	TRBJ2-3	NA	NA	CASSLALADTQYF	TGTGCCAGCAGCTTAGCTCTAGCTGATACGCAGTATTTT
TRBV3-1/TRBV3-2	TRBJ2-1	TRBD2	NA	CASSRDSSGSHNEQFF	TGTGCCAGCAGCCGTGATTCTAGCGGGAGCCACAATGAGCAGTTCTTC
TRBV18	TRBJ1-1	NA	NA	CASSPLVGGTNTEAFF	TGTGCCAGCTCACCGTTAGTTGGGGGGACTAACACTGAAGCTTTCTTT
TRBV5-1	TRBJ2-3	TRBD2	NA	CASSPGTSGRYTDTQYF	TGCGCCAGCAGCCCAGGGACTAGCGGGAGGTACACAGATACGCAGTATTTT
TRBV6-5	TRBJ2-1	NA	NA	CASSYSPGNTEQFF	TGTGCCAGCAGTTACAGCCCCGGGAACACCGAGCAGTTCTTC
TRBV5-6	TRBJ2-2	NA	NA	CASSLLQLTGELFF	TGTGCCAGCAGCTTGCTACAGCTCACCGGGGAGCTGTTTTTT
TRBV18	TRBJ1-3	NA	NA	CASSGIGNTIYF	TGTGCCAGCTCGGGCATTGGGAACACCATATATTTT
TRBV28	TRBJ2-6	NA	NA	CASRKGVGPPSSGANVLTF	TGTGCCAGCAGAAAGGGGGTGGGACCGCCGAGTTCTGGGGCCAACGTCCTGACTTTC
TRBV7-9	TRBJ2-3	NA	NA	CASSPTGGDTQYF	TGTGCCAGCAGCCCCACTGGCGGAGATACGCAGTATTTT
TRBV4-3	TRBJ1-2	TRBD1	NA	CASSQDWQGARYGYTF	TGCGCCAGCAGCCAAGATTGGCAGGGGGCGCGCTATGGCTACACCTTC
TRBV28	TRBJ1-2	TRBD1	NA	CASSLGDRNGYTF	TGTGCCAGCAGTTTGGGGGACAGGAATGGCTACACCTTC
TRBV10-3	TRBJ2-7	NA	NA	CAIRLDSSYEQYF	TGTGCCATCAGGTTGGACAGTTCCTACGAGCAGTACTTC
TRBV6-5	TRBJ2-7	TRBD2	NA	CASSYAGGGYEQYF	TGTGCCAGCAGTTACGCGGGGGGCGGTTACGAGCAGTACTTC
TRBV6-4	TRBJ1-1	NA	few	CASRLGHSNTEAFF	TGTGCCAGCCGCCTAGGACACAGCAACACTGAAGCTTTCTTT
TRBV6-5	TRBJ2-5	NA	once	CASSYSNREETQYF	TGTGCCAGCAGTTACTCGAACAGGGAAGAGACCCAGTACTTC
TRBV4-3	TRBJ1-4	NA	few	CASSRDTANEKLFF	TGCGCCAGCAGTCGTGACACAGCTAATGAAAAACTGTTTTTT
TRBV5-1	TRBJ2-2	NA	NA	CASSSTPSGPNTGELFF	TGCGCCAGCAGCTCCACACCCAGCGGTCCGAACACCGGGGAGCTGTTTTTT
TRBV30	TRBJ2-7	TRBD1	NA	CAWSVGTGNEQYF	TGTGCCTGGAGTGTAGGGACAGGGAACGAGCAGTACTTC
TRBV9	TRBJ1-3	NA	NA	CASSDGGGAGNTIYF	TGTGCCAGCAGCGACGGGGGAGGGGCTGGAAACACCATATATTTT
TRBV7-2	TRBJ1-3	TRBD1	NA	CASSPRTGSGNTIYF	TGTGCCAGCAGCCCCCGGACAGGGTCTGGAAACACCATATATTTT
TRBV28	TRBJ2-3	TRBD2	NA	CASKGLADTDTQYF	TGTGCCAGCAAGGGACTAGCGGACACAGATACGCAGTATTTT
TRBV7-6	TRBJ2-7	NA	few	CASSLTYFGGYRSYEQYF	TGTGCCAGCAGCTTAACCTATTTCGGGGGATACCGCTCCTACGAGCAGTACTTC
TRBV28	TRBJ1-5	TRBD1	NA	CASSLTGGHQPQHF	TGTGCCAGCAGCCTTACAGGGGGCCATCAGCCCCAGCATTTT
TRBV18	TRBJ2-1	NA	NA	CASHHRRGGYYNEQFF	TGTGCCAGCCATCATAGAAGGGGGGGATACTACAATGAGCAGTTCTTC
TRBV7-7	TRBJ2-3	TRBD2	NA	CASSRGLAGGTDTQYF	TGTGCTAGCAGCCGAGGACTAGCGGGGGGCACAGATACGCAGTATTTT
TRBV7-6	TRBJ2-3	TRBD2	NA	CASSLGTSGSTDTQYF	TGTGCCAGCAGCTTAGGGACTAGCGGTAGCACAGATACGCAGTATTTT
TRBV28	TRBJ1-2	NA	NA	CASRPLGPGYTF	TGTGCCAGCCGACCGTTGGGGCCTGGCTACACCTTC
TRBV7-2	TRBJ2-1	NA	NA	CASNRAREYHEQFF	TGTGCCAGCAACAGGGCCAGGGAGTACCATGAGCAGTTCTTC
TRBV3-1/TRBV3-2	TRBJ1-6	NA	NA	CASSRDLGNSPLHF	TGTGCCAGCAGCCGGGACTTAGGGAATTCACCCCTCCACTTT
TRBV7-5	TRBJ1-5	NA	few	CARSRSRDTHNQPQHF	TGTGCCAGAAGCCGAAGCCGGGACACACACAATCAGCCCCAGCATTTT
TRBV28	TRBJ1-1	NA	NA	CASRLPRGTEAFF	TGTGCCAGCAGGCTACCTAGGGGGACTGAAGCTTTCTTT
TRBV24-1	TRBJ2-3	TRBD2	NA	CATSDLPTTSGFTDTQYF	TGTGCCACCAGTGATTTGCCGACGACTAGCGGATTCACAGATACGCAGTATTTT
TRBV11-2	TRBJ2-1	TRBD2	few	CASSPLPGTTYNEQFF	TGTGCCAGCAGCCCCCTCCCCGGGACTACTTACAATGAGCAGTTCTTC
TRBV28	TRBJ2-3	NA	NA	CASSFIWPNTDTQYF	TGTGCCAGCAGTTTCATATGGCCCAACACAGATACGCAGTATTTT